Listed below are T cell receptor beta chains from one sample, sequenced in a study of glioma-infiltrating T cells. A single record per CDR3 protein comes from TCRdb applying MiXCR to the multiplex PCR reads. Among approximately 190,000 distinct CDR3 sequences, over 25% were seen once, and the ten largest hold 20% to 25%. The sample was glioma tissue, nonneoplastic brain tissue, or PBMCs (not recorded which). The source of these receptors is a human donor with low-grade glioma or glioblastoma, undergoing nonglioma brain surgery, or in good health (not recorded which). Both conserved end residues are part of each CDR3. A D gene is named only where the DNA matches it firmly. Rows may omit the clone size; those that give it use once, few, many or a size class.

d_call	v_call	j_call	clone_size	cdr3_length	cdr3_nt	cdr3_aa
NA	TRBV19	TRBJ2-1	many	15	TGTGCCAGTAGTATATACCTGGGGGACCGGGATGAGCAGTTCTTC	CASSIYLGDRDEQFF
NA	TRBV29-1	TRBJ1-5	few	12	TGCAGCGTTGGTTCAGGGGATCAGCCCCAGCATTTT	CSVGSGDQPQHF
NA	TRBV5-1	TRBJ1-6	many	15	TGCGCCAGCAGCTTCGGAGACACCAATAATTCACCCCTCCACTTT	CASSFGDTNNSPLHF
NA	TRBV12-3/TRBV12-4	TRBJ1-5	many	15	TGTGCCAGCAGCTCCGACATGAGTGTTTATCAGCCCCAGCATTTT	CASSSDMSVYQPQHF
NA	TRBV4-3	TRBJ1-5	many	14	TGCGCCAGCAGCCAAGATTGGGCTAATCAGCCCCAGCATTTT	CASSQDWANQPQHF
TRBD2	TRBV4-1	TRBJ2-4	NA	21	TGCGCCAGCAGCCCCCTACTAGCGGGAGGATCAGGTGCACTTGCCAAAAACATTCAGTACTTC	CASSPLLAGGSGALAKNIQYF
NA	TRBV3-1	TRBJ1-5	many	14	TGTGCCAGCAGCCAAGATTGGGGGGGCCAGCCCCAGCATTTT	CASSQDWGGQPQHF
TRBD1	TRBV5-1	TRBJ1-5	few	13	TGCGCCAGCAGCGCGGACAGGGGTCAGCCCCAGCATTTT	CASSADRGQPQHF
TRBD1	TRBV7-2	TRBJ2-2	many	15	TGTGCCAGCAGCTTAAGACAGGGCGGCACCGGGGAGCTGTTTTTT	CASSLRQGGTGELFF
TRBD2	TRBV6-1	TRBJ2-7	many	17	TGTGCCAGCAGTTTGATGGGACTAGCGGTTCCCCCCTACGAGCAGTACTTC	CASSLMGLAVPPYEQYF
NA	TRBV7-9	TRBJ2-3	many	15	TGTGCCAGCAGCTTTGGCCTAGGGCCCACAGATACGCAGTATTTT	CASSFGLGPTDTQYF
TRBD1	TRBV7-9	TRBJ2-1	many	15	TGTGCCAGCAGCTCGGGACAGGGTGATTACAATGAGCAGTTCTTC	CASSSGQGDYNEQFF
TRBD2	TRBV5-1	TRBJ2-3	NA	16	TGCGCCAGCATCTTGGTGGTAGCGGGGCCCACAGATACGCAGTATTTT	CASILVVAGPTDTQYF
NA	TRBV27	TRBJ2-5	NA	17	TGTGTTAGCAGTTTAAGGTTCAGTAGCCCAGGGGAAGAGACCCAGTACTTC	CVSSLRFSSPGEETQYF
NA	TRBV10-3	TRBJ1-6	many	16	TGTGCCATCAGAGGACAAGACAGCTCCTATAATTCACCCCTCCACTTT	CAIRGQDSSYNSPLHF
NA	TRBV24-1	TRBJ1-5	many	16	TGTGCCACCAGTGATTCGACCGGTCGTCGGGATCAGCCCCAGCATTTT	CATSDSTGRRDQPQHF
NA	TRBV6-2/TRBV6-3	TRBJ2-5	many	16	TGTGCCAGCAGTAAAATCCCTCAGGGAGGTGGAGAGACCCAGTACTTC	CASSKIPQGGGETQYF
NA	TRBV20-1	TRBJ1-5	many	15	TGCAGTGCTAGAGACGCCAGGGTGGTCAATCAGCCCCAGCATTTT	CSARDARVVNQPQHF
NA	TRBV9	TRBJ2-1	NA	14	TGTGCCAGCACCAGGGCGGGGGCGAGGAATGAGCAGTTCTTC	CASTRAGARNEQFF
NA	TRBV29-1	TRBJ2-7	few	13	TGCAGCGTTGAATACTTAGGGGTAGACGAGCAGTACTTC	CSVEYLGVDEQYF
NA	TRBV24-1	TRBJ2-1	many	16	TGTGCCACCAGTGACTCCTCTAGCCTCAACTACAATGAGCAGTTCTTC	CATSDSSSLNYNEQFF
TRBD2	TRBV7-2	TRBJ2-3	many	15	TGTGCCAGCAGCTTAGGGGGAGGGGAGTACGATACGCAGTATTTT	CASSLGGGEYDTQYF
TRBD1	TRBV19	TRBJ1-4	NA	14	TGTGCCAGTAGAGCGGACAGGGGGTATGAAAAACTGTTTTTT	CASRADRGYEKLFF
TRBD2	TRBV7-8	TRBJ2-3	many	18	TGTGCCAGCAGCGATCGACTAGCGGGAGGGCCCAGCACAGATACGCAGTATTTT	CASSDRLAGGPSTDTQYF
NA	TRBV28	TRBJ1-4	many	15	TGTGCCACCCGCTCGGGGGCAAAAGCTAATGAAAAACTGTTTTTT	CATRSGAKANEKLFF
NA	TRBV27	TRBJ1-1	many	13	TGTGCCAGCAGTCTAGAGAAGTGGACAGAAGCTTTCTTT	CASSLEKWTEAFF
NA	TRBV6-2/TRBV6-3	TRBJ2-1	many	12	TGTGCCATATCGGACAGATACAATGAGCAGTTCTTC	CAISDRYNEQFF
NA	TRBV6-1	TRBJ1-3	NA	15	TGTGCCAGCAGCCCCTACGTGGCCGCGTGGAACACCATATATTTT	CASSPYVAAWNTIYF
NA	TRBV3-1	TRBJ2-5	NA	15	TGTGCCAGCAGCCAAGAGGGCTCACGGGTAAAGACCCAGTACTTC	CASSQEGSRVKTQYF
NA	TRBV4-3	TRBJ2-6	many	16	TGCGCCAGCAGCCAGGCACTGCTTACTGGGGCCAACGTCCTGACTTTC	CASSQALLTGANVLTF
NA	TRBV15	TRBJ1-5	NA	17	NA	CATSREWGQGSNQKKNF
TRBD2	TRBV10-1	TRBJ2-7	NA	15	TGCTCCAGCACAACGGGACTAGAGGGTTCCTACGAGCAGTACTTC	CSSTTGLEGSYEQYF
TRBD1	TRBV20-1	TRBJ2-7	many	14	TGCAGTGCTAGAGGCGGGACAGGGGTACGGGAGCAGTACTTC	CSARGGTGVREQYF
TRBD2	TRBV5-4	TRBJ2-7	NA	17	TGTGCCAGCAGCAAAGAGATGCGATTTAGCGGGAGCCACGAGCAGTACTTC	CASSKEMRFSGSHEQYF
TRBD1	TRBV28	TRBJ2-7	NA	15	TGTGCCAGCAGTAGTCCCGGGACAGGGGGTTACGAGCAGTACTTC	CASSSPGTGGYEQYF
TRBD1	TRBV7-9	TRBJ2-5	many	14	TGTGCCAGCAGCCCGGGACAGCAGCAAGAGACCCAGTACTTC	CASSPGQQQETQYF
TRBD1	TRBV29-1	TRBJ2-5	NA	12	TGCAGCGTAGACAGGGCCAACAGGGCCCAGTACTTC	CSVDRANRAQYF